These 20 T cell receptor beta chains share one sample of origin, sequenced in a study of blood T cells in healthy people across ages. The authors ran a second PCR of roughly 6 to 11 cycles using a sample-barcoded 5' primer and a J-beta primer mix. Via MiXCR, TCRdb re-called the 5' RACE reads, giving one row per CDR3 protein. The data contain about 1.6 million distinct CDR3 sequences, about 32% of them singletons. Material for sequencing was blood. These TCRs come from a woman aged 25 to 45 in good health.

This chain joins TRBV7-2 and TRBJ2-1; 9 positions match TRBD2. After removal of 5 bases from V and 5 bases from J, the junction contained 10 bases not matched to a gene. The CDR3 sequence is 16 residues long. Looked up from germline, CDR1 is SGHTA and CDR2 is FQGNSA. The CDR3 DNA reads TGTGCCAGCAGCACAGGAGGGGCTAGCGGGAACAATGAGCAGTTCTTC. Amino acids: CASSTGGASGNNEQFF.

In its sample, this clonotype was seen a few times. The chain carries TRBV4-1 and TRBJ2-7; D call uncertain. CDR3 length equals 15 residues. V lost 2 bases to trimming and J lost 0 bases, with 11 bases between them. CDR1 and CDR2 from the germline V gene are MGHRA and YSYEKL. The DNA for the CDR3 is TGCGCCAGCAGCCAAACAGACTTCAGCTCCTACGAGCAGTACTTC. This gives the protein CASSQTDFSSYEQYF.

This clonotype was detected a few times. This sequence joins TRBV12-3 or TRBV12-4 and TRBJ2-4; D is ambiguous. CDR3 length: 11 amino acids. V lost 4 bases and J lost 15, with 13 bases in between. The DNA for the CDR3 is TGTGCCAGCAGTTCTCCAACCCTCGTGTACTTC. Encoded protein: CASSSPTLVYF.

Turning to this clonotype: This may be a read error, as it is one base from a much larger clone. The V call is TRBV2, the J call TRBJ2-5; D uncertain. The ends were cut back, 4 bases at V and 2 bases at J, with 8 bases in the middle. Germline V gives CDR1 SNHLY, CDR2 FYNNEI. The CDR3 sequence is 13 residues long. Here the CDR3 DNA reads TGTGCCAGCAGTGTGGAACAGCAAGAGACCCAGTACTTC. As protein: CASSVEQQETQYF.

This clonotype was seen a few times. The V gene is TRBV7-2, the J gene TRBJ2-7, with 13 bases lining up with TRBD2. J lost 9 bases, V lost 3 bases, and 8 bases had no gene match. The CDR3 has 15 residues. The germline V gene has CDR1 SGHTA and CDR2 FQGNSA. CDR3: CASSLGTSGVIGQYF. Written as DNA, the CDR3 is TGTGCCAGCAGCTTGGGGACTAGCGGGGTTATCGGGCAGTACTTC. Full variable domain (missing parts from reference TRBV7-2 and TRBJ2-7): GAGVSQSPSNKVTEKGKDVELRCDPISGHTALYWYRQSLGQGLEFLIYFQGNSAPDKSGLPSDRFSAERTGGSVSTLTIQRTQQEDSAVYLCASSLGTSGVIGQYFGPGTRLTVT.

The CDR3, as DNA: TGTGCCAGCAGCTTAGTAGGACGGAGGGATTTCTATGGCTACACCTTC. Amino acid sequence: CASSLVGRRDFYGYTF. The rearrangement links TRBV13 to TRBJ1-2; D not resolved. Germline V gene sequence: CDR1 PRHDT, CDR2 FYEKMQ (reference sequence). V lost 1 base and J 4 bases, leaving 16 bases between the germline ends. The CDR3 is 16 residues long.

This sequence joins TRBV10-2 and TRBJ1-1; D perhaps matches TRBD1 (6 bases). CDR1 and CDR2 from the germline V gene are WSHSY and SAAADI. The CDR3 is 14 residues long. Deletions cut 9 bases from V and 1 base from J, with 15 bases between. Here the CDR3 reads CASRNREGNTEAFF. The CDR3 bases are TGCGCCAGTCGAAACAGGGAGGGGAACACTGAAGCTTTCTTT.

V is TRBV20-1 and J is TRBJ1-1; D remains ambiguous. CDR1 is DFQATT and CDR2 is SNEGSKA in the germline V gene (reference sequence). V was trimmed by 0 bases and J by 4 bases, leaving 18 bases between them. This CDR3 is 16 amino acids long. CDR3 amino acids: CSARDPRSAAGTEAFF. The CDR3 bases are TGCAGTGCTAGAGACCCCCGGTCGGCCGCGGGCACTGAAGCTTTCTTT.

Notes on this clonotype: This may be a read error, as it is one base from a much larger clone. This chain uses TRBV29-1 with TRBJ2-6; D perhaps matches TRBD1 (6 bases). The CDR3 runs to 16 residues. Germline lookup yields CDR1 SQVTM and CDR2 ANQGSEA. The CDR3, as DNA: TGCAGCGTATGGGGGACACCTTACTCTGGGGCCAACGTCCGGACTTTC. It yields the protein CSVWGTPYSGANVRTF.

The CDR3 reads CSARKPGLSYEQYF. The CDR3 DNA sequence: TGCAGTGCTAGAAAGCCAGGTCTCTCCTACGAGCAGTACTTC. The chain links TRBV20-1 to TRBJ2-7; D remains unclear. CDR1 and CDR2 (germline): DFQATT, SNEGSKA (reference sequence). Trimming left V 2 bases short and J 0 bases short, with 11 bases between. This CDR3 has 14 amino acids.

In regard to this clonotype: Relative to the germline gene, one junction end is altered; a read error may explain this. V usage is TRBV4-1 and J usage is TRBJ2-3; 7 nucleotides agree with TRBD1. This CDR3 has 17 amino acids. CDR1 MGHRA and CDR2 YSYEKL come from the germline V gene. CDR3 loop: CAGSQPLRGTDTDTQYF. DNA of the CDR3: TGCGCCGGCAGCCAACCCCTCCGAGGGACAGACACAGATACGCAGTATTTT.

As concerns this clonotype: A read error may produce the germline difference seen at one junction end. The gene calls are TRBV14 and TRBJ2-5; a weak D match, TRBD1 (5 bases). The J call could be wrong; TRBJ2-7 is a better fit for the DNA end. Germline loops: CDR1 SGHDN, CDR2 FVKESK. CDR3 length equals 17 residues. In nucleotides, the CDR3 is TGTGCCTGCAGCCCAGAGCCCCGCCGGGCAGGGTGGTTCGAGCAGTACTTC. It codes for CACSPEPRRAGWFEQYF.

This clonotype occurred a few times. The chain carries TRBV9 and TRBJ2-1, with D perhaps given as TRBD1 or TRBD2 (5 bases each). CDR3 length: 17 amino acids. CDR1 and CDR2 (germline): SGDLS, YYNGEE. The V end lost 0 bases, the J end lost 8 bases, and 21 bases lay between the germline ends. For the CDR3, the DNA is TGTGCCAGCAGCGTAGTTGGGGGTGAGCTAGCCGGGGATGAGCAGTTCTTC. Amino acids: CASSVVGGELAGDEQFF.

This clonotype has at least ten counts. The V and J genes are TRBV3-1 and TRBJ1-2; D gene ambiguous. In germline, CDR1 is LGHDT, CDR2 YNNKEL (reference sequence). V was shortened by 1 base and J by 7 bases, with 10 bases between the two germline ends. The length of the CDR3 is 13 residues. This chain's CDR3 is CASSQAFQSGYTF. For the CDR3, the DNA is TGTGCCAGCAGCCAAGCCTTCCAGTCTGGCTACACCTTC.

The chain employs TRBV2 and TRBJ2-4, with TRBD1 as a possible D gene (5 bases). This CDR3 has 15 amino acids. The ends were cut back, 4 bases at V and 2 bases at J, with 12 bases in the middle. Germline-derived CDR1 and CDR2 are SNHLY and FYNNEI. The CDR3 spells CASSGGWETKNIQYF. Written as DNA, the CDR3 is TGTGCCAGCAGTGGGGGCTGGGAAACCAAAAACATTCAGTACTTC.

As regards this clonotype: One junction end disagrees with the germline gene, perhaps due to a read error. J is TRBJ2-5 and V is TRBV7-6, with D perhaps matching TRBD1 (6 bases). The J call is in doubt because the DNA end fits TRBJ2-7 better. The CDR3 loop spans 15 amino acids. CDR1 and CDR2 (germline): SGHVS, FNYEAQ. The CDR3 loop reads CASSRSRGSSHEQYF. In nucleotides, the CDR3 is TGTGCCAGCAGCCGATCCAGGGGTAGCTCCCACGAGCAGTACTTC.

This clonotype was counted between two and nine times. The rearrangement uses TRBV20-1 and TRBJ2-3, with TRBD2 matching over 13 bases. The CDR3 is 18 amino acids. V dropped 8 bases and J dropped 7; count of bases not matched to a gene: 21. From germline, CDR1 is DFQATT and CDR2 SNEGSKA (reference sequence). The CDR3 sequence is CSPRGLAGEPRGSNTQYF. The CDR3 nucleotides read TGCAGTCCCCGAGGACTAGCGGGAGAACCCCGCGGGTCGAATACGCAGTATTTT.

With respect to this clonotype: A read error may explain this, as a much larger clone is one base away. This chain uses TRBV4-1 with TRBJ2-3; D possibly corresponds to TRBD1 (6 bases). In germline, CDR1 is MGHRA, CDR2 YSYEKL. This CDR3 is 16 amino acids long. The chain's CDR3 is CASSQDLAGASDTRYF. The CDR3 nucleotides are TGCGCCAGCAGCCAAGATCTTGCAGGGGCGTCAGATACGCGGTATTTT.

CDR3: CASRPSGGAGTGELFF. The CDR3 DNA reads as TGTGCCAGCAGACCCAGCGGTGGAGCCGGGACCGGGGAGCTGTTTTTT. The chain carries TRBV6-2 or TRBV6-3 and TRBJ2-2; perhaps TRBD2 as D (5 bases). V gave up 6 bases and J gave up 5 bases, with 19 bases separating them. The CDR3 contains 16 residues. CDR1 is MNHEY and CDR2 is SVGEGT in the germline V gene.

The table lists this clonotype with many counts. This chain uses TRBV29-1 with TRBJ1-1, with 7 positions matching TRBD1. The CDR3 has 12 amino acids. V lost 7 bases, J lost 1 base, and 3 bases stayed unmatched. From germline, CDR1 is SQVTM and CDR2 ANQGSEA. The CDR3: CSGGTENTEAFF. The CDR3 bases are TGCAGCGGCGGGACAGAGAACACTGAAGCTTTCTTT. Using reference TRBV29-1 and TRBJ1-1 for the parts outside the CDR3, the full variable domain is SAVISQKPSRDICQRGTSLTIQCQVDSQVTMMFWYRQQPGQSLTLIATANQGSEATYESGFVIDKFPISRPNLTFSTLTVSNMSPEDSSIYLCSGGTENTEAFFGQGTRLTVV.